This T cell receptor (beta chain) stems from a study of beta chain features in type 1 diabetes (dated by TCRdb to 2017 to 2018). Some background on the complete study: Patients and healthy donors did not differ in mean age, gender distribution, total cell number or subset yield. A total of 90 million to 140 million sorted cells were examined across all samples, and RNA yield correlated strongly with the number of cells per subset. The study compared the TCRB repertoires of sorted circulating CD4+ T cell subsets in recently diagnosed type 1 diabetes patients with those in matched healthy donors. Naive and central memory subsets were obtained from all 30 or so donors, but regulatory and stem cell-like memory subsets were isolated from only 8 patients and roughly 8 healthy donors. Study-wide conclusions, independent of this receptor: At VDJ recombination sites, patients with type 1 diabetes made fewer insertions and deleted more nucleotides, a pattern implying thymic rearrangement abnormalities. Only small numbers of individuals were included in the HLA sub-analyses, which left unresolved whether HLA type had any influence on TCRB rearrangement. Naive, central memory and regulatory TCRB repertoires appeared to be more similar among patients than among healthy donors. Because cDNA rather than genomic DNA was sequenced, highly expressing activated cells could have been over-represented, although no difference in activation and CD3 levels was found between groups. A moderate but significant shortening of TCRB CDR3 length was observed in type 1 diabetes patients in all four CD4+ subsets. Shorter templates might be favored by PCR, yet because patient and control samples were amplified and corrected together, any such skew would affect both groups equally.

The entire isolated RNA was reverse transcribed using the High Capacity cDNA Reverse Transcription Kit, and thus expressed TCRB transcripts were sequenced. Deep immunoSEQ sequencing was applied to naive, central memory and regulatory T cell samples, giving an average of about 3.7 million total reads per sample. Sorted cells were lysed in RLT buffer, and RNA was extracted using DNase-treated RNeasy Micro or Mini kits according to cell number. Each cell subset was processed separately to prevent cross-contamination, with patient and healthy donor samples processed together. The immunoSEQ multiplex PCR was used to amplify TCRB sequences from cDNA, generating 87-bp fragments that spanned the CDR3 region. Amplicons were sequenced on the Illumina HiSeq platform. The authors' pipeline ran thus. Synthetic template baselines were used to correct PCR bias computationally, reads within Hamming distance 2 were collapsed together, and singletons that could not be merged were discarded. Reads were aligned against IMGT to assign V, D and J genes, CDR3 length and insertions or deletions at six rearrangement sites. Within each subset, clonotype counts were normalized to sorted cell number, and only after that were true diversity and Gini coefficients computed with the tcR R package. The overlap coefficient, calculated on TCRB nucleotide sequences, was used to measure repertoire sharing. Out-of-frame TCRB sequences from naive cells were analyzed as a proxy for the pre-selection repertoire. What TCRdb holds here is the immuneACCESS table cut down to in-frame rearrangements. Part of the clones is not present; checked against another copy, under half of the missing clones reflect an unresolved V gene, and the others are unexplained. V, J and clone size derive from that table, while D and trimming were established from the DNA sequence. The sample table shows 850,000 to 900,000 clones, and 17% are seen once. The ten largest clones represent 0.02% to 0.025% of the sample.

Each donor gave one peripheral blood draw, averaging approximately 0.12 L, which was collected into heparinised tubes. A BD FACSAria II was used to sort naive, central memory, regulatory and stem cell-like memory CD4+ T cells with a panel that included CD45RO, CCR7, CD25, CD127, CD95 and CD27. Purity was above 95% for every sorted population. Right away, PBMCs were isolated by Lymphoprep density gradient centrifugation and were stained directly, with no culture step. To minimize batch effects, samples were stained and sorted in pairs, one healthy donor with one patient per experiment. On this clone itself: This receptor's antigen is unknown. One base away there is no much larger clone; base qualities are not given.

There are 14 amino acids in the CDR3, from cysteine to phenylalanine inclusive. Only the CDR3 DNA is retained, 42 bases long and in frame from the first base. The junction shows trimming of 1 base on V and 8 bases on J, plus 13 bases between the germline ends. CDR1 and CDR2 (SGHRS, YFSETQ) derive from the germline V gene. This clonotype was obtained from a young woman in good health. Material: naive CD4+ T cells from blood. According to the study, the label for this sample's cell subset or site signals: true naive CD4+ T cells. Rearrangement joined TRBV5-1 to TRBJ2-1, with TRBD1 as a weak D call on 6 bases. Here the CDR3 is given as CASSLSRGSYEQFF. The DNA sequence is given as TGCGCCAGCAGCTTGAGCAGGGGAAGCTATGAGCAGTTCTTC.